What follows is one TCR beta chain and its context. Patients in the study were battling locally advanced or metastatic urothelial carcinoma. The data derive from a study of PD-L1 blockade in urothelial cancer. Overall study context: Once treatment had started, blood was analyzed at 3 weeks (second dose) and again at 6 weeks. Blood yielded a median of approximately 150,000 T cells per sample.

Generated by immunoSEQ multiplex PCR, the TCRdb table keeps only in-frame clones and is missing some. The sample consists of approximately 80,000 clones, 82% of them appearing once. J was trimmed by 1 base and V by 6 bases; bases with no gene match: 6. The CDR3 covers 14 residues. Germline V gives CDR1 SGHDT, CDR2 YYEEEE. J is TRBJ2-5 and V is TRBV5-6; 7 bases line up with TRBD2. This receptor was taken from a man aged 65 to 85 with urothelial cancer. Sequenced material: PBMCs, taken around atezolizumab (anti-PD-L1) treatment. CDR3 sequence reads: CASTSGDVQETQYF. As DNA, the CDR3 is TGTGCCAGCACGAGCGGGGACGTCCAAGAGACCCAGTACTTC.